The clone carrying this T cell receptor (beta chain) was seen many times. Its antigen is currently unknown. The TCR beta library used iRepertoire HTBI primers with Arm-PCR amplification of CDR3. Source study methods: Taken together, the samples had 62 TRBV and 14 TRBJ segments identified. MiXCR was run by TCRdb on the multiplex PCR reads, yielding one entry per CDR3 protein. TCRdb's processing, not the authors', yielded these V and J calls. The sample has about 370,000 distinct CDR3 sequences; less than 20% are singletons. Time point noted: newly diagnosed GD, antithyroid drugs for less than 3 months. From PBMCs, RNA was extracted and then used to make the TCR library. This entry belongs to a study of regulatory T cells in long-lasting Graves disease. Whole-study results and caveats: Persistent patients shared 2,741 public clonotypes among themselves. Newly diagnosed patients shared fewer, at about a thousand. Compared with new cases, persistent Graves' patients showed reduced TCR diversity.

Germline assignment: CDR1 LGHNA and CDR2 YSLEER. The CDR3 length is 15 residues. Trimming took 1 base from V and 0 from J, leaving 7 bases between them. The material sequenced was peripheral blood mononuclear cells (PBMCs), taken at new diagnosis, from a patient treated with antithyroid drugs. This TCR came from a female donor with Graves disease. V and J are TRBV4-3 and TRBJ2-1; D gene uncertain. DNA of the CDR3: TGCGCCAGCAGCCAAGTTACCGCCTCCTACAATGAGCAGTTCTTC. Translation gives CASSQVTASYNEQFF.